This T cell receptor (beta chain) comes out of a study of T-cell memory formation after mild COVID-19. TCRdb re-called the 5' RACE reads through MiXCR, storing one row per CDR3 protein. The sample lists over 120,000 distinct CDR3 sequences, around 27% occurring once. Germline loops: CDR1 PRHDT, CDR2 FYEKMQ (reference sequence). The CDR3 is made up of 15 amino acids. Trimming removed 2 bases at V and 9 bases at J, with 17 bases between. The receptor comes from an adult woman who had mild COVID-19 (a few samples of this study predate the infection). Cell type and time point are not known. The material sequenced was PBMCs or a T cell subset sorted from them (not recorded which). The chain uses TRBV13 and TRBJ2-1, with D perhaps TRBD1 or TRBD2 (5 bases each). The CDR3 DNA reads TGTGCCAGCAGCTTAAGGCCCAGCCGGGGCGTTGAGCAGTTCTTC. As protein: CASSLRPSRGVEQFF.